A selection of T cell receptor beta chains follows, all from one sample in a study of T cell responses to AZD1222 COVID-19 vaccine. Generated by immunoSEQ multiplex PCR, the TCRdb table keeps only in-frame clones and is missing some. Of about 89,000 clones listed, around nine tenths are singletons. The specimen was peripheral blood, collected 28 days after the second AZD1222 dose. The receptors originated from an adult who received the AZD1222 COVID-19 vaccine. CDR3s include the opening cysteine and the closing phenylalanine or tryptophan. Each record gives: clone size, V gene, D gene, J gene, CDR3 protein, CDR3 DNA. The D gene is left open where the match is weak. Clone size is not always given. Where it is, it says once, few, many or a class for expanded clones.

-,TRBV6-5,-,TRBJ1-2,CASSYSGLANYGYTF,TGTGCCAGCAGTTACTCGGGGCTAGCTAACTATGGCTACACCTTC
-,TRBV27,-,TRBJ2-2,CASRSGRHTGELFF,TGTGCCAGCAGGTCGGGACGGCACACCGGGGAGCTGTTTTTT
-,TRBV5-1,-,TRBJ1-5,CASSLDTPDGQPQHF,TGCGCCAGCAGCTTGGATACTCCCGACGGTCAGCCCCAGCATTTT
once,TRBV15,-,TRBJ2-7,CATAEGAGYEQYF,TGTGCCACCGCAGAGGGAGCGGGCTACGAGCAGTACTTC
-,TRBV18,-,TRBJ2-3,CASSPRDGPSTDTQYF,TGTGCCAGCTCACCCCGGGACGGACCCAGCACAGATACGCAGTATTTT
-,TRBV6-5,-,TRBJ2-5,CASSWEGETQYF,TGTGCCAGCAGTTGGGAAGGGGAGACCCAGTACTTC
-,TRBV24-1,TRBD1,TRBJ1-2,CATSDGGGQGYGYTF,TGTGCCACCAGTGACGGAGGGGGACAGGGATACGGCTACACCTTC
-,TRBV2,-,TRBJ1-5,CASVPGAYQPQHF,TGTGCCAGCGTCCCGGGGGCCTATCAGCCCCAGCATTTT
few,TRBV4-1,-,TRBJ2-7,CASSQLRGSYEQYF,TGCGCCAGCAGCCAACTTAGGGGGTCCTACGAGCAGTACTTC
once,TRBV6-2/TRBV6-3,-,TRBJ2-1,CASSYATVYNEQFF,TGTGCCAGCAGTTACGCTACAGTATACAATGAGCAGTTCTTC
few,TRBV19,-,TRBJ1-5,CASSIGETQPQHF,TGTGCCAGTAGTATAGGGGAAACTCAGCCCCAGCATTTT
-,TRBV4-3,-,TRBJ1-1,CASSQDGRGTEAFF,TGCGCCAGCAGCCAAGACGGCAGGGGCACTGAAGCTTTCTTT
-,TRBV7-6,TRBD1,TRBJ2-7,CASSPGQGRYEQYF,TGTGCCAGCAGCCCGGGACAGGGTCGCTACGAGCAGTACTTC
once,TRBV6-2/TRBV6-3,-,TRBJ1-2,CASSTTGIGYTF,TGTGCCAGCAGCACTACAGGGATCGGCTACACCTTC
-,TRBV29-1,-,TRBJ1-2,CSVEEGVGYTF,TGCAGCGTTGAAGAGGGGGTCGGCTACACCTTC
-,TRBV7-2,TRBD1,TRBJ1-1,CASSLGRGPALAEAFF,TGTGCCAGCAGCTTAGGCAGGGGGCCCGCTCTGGCTGAAGCTTTCTTT
-,TRBV12-3/TRBV12-4,-,TRBJ2-1,CASRSTDNEQFF,TGTGCCAGCAGAAGCACAGACAATGAGCAGTTCTTC
-,TRBV5-5,TRBD1,TRBJ1-1,CASSFTGATEAFF,TGTGCCAGCAGCTTTACAGGGGCCACTGAAGCTTTCTTT
-,TRBV28,-,TRBJ1-2,CASSSRQRYGYTF,TGTGCCAGCAGTTCCCGACAGCGCTATGGCTACACCTTC
-,TRBV3-1/TRBV3-2,-,TRBJ2-5,CASSPPGWYQETQYF,TGTGCCAGCAGCCCCCCCGGGTGGTACCAAGAGACCCAGTACTTC
-,TRBV30,TRBD1,TRBJ1-5,CAWTGGLSNQPQHF,TGTGCCTGGACAGGGGGACTTAGCAATCAGCCCCAGCATTTT
-,TRBV15,-,TRBJ1-2,CATSPYGANYGYTF,TGTGCCACCAGCCCATATGGAGCTAACTATGGCTACACCTTC
-,TRBV7-9,TRBD2,TRBJ2-7,CASNWGGSTYEQYF,TGTGCCAGCAACTGGGGGGGGTCCACCTACGAGCAGTACTTC
-,TRBV5-6,-,TRBJ2-1,CASSSGGRGRANEQFF,TGTGCCAGCAGCTCGGGAGGCAGGGGGCGGGCGAATGAGCAGTTCTTC
-,TRBV3-1/TRBV3-2,-,TRBJ1-2,CASSLRASRSYGYTF,TGTGCCAGCAGCCTACGGGCCTCCAGGTCCTATGGCTACACCTTC
once,TRBV7-8,-,TRBJ2-3,CASSWDLSTDTQYF,TGTGCCAGCAGCTGGGACCTATCCACAGATACGCAGTATTTT
-,TRBV18,-,TRBJ1-1,CASSLPSEGNTEAFF,TGTGCCAGCTCCCTCCCGAGTGAGGGGAACACTGAAGCTTTCTTT
-,TRBV7-2,-,TRBJ1-2,CASAESTYGYTF,TGTGCCAGCGCCGAGAGTACTTATGGCTACACCTTC
-,TRBV19,TRBD1,TRBJ2-5,CASSVVVGQAQETQYF,TGTGCCAGTAGCGTCGTGGTGGGACAGGCCCAAGAGACCCAGTACTTC
-,TRBV30,-,TRBJ1-2,CAWSGGYGYTF,TGTGCCTGGAGTGGGGGATATGGCTACACCTTC
few,TRBV7-2,-,TRBJ1-1,CASSFQGMENTEAFF,TGTGCCAGCAGCTTTCAGGGGATGGAGAACACTGAAGCTTTCTTT
-,TRBV9,-,TRBJ2-2,CASSVAPDTGELFF,TGTGCCAGCAGCGTAGCCCCTGACACCGGGGAGCTGTTTTTT
-,TRBV4-1,-,TRBJ1-1,CASSASMDAEAFF,TGCGCCAGCAGCGCCTCTATGGACGCTGAAGCTTTCTTT
-,TRBV6-5,TRBD1,TRBJ2-1,CASLLLGTGSNEQFF,TGTGCCAGCCTCCTGCTAGGGACAGGATCCAATGAGCAGTTCTTC
once,TRBV7-7,TRBD1,TRBJ2-6,CASSKERTGRGANVLTF,TGTGCCAGCAGCAAAGAAAGGACAGGGCGTGGGGCCAACGTCCTGACTTTC
-,TRBV11-3,TRBD1,TRBJ1-2,CASAGAGGDRSGYGYTF,TGTGCCAGCGCCGGTGCAGGGGGCGATAGAAGTGGGTATGGCTACACCTTC
-,TRBV30,-,TRBJ1-1,CAWRDHGAGKNTEAFF,TGTGCCTGGAGAGATCACGGGGCAGGGAAGAACACTGAAGCTTTCTTT
-,TRBV7-2,-,TRBJ1-3,CASSFYVPAITSIGNTIYF,TGTGCCAGCAGCTTTTATGTTCCAGCGATAACATCAATCGGAAACACCATATATTTT
-,TRBV5-8,TRBD1,TRBJ1-6,CASSRRGQANSPLHF,TGTGCCAGCAGCCGCCGGGGACAGGCTAATTCACCCCTCCACTTT
few,TRBV23-1,-,TRBJ1-6,CAFPFDRGPGCELNSPLHF,TGCGCCTTTCCATTCGACCGGGGGCCAGGTTGTGAGTTAAATTCACCCCTCCACTTT
few,TRBV30,-,TRBJ1-5,CAWTGADSNQPQHF,TGTGCCTGGACGGGGGCGGACAGCAATCAGCCCCAGCATTTT
once,TRBV6-2/TRBV6-3,-,TRBJ1-1,CASSFGGYTEAFF,TGTGCCAGCAGTTTTGGTGGGTACACTGAAGCTTTCTTT
-,TRBV28,-,TRBJ1-5,CASSFPLRGEGNQPQHF,TGTGCCAGCAGTTTCCCCTTGCGAGGGGAAGGCAATCAGCCCCAGCATTTT
few,TRBV18,-,TRBJ1-3,CASSPPGGNTIYF,TGTGCCAGCTCACCACCGGGTGGAAACACCATATATTTT
-,TRBV7-2,-,TRBJ1-1,CASSIVSQGRGNTEAFF,TGTGCCAGCAGCATCGTATCACAGGGTCGGGGGAACACTGAAGCTTTCTTT
-,TRBV6-5,-,TRBJ1-2,CASRLDGNYGYTF,TGTGCCAGCAGATTGGACGGGAACTATGGCTACACCTTC
-,TRBV7-9,TRBD1,TRBJ1-1,CASSYRTGGFTEAFF,TGTGCCAGCAGCTACCGGACAGGGGGCTTCACTGAAGCTTTCTTT
-,TRBV6-2/TRBV6-3,-,TRBJ1-1,CASSYPTVKVPNTEAFF,TGTGCCAGCAGTTACCCAACAGTAAAAGTCCCGAACACTGAAGCTTTCTTT
-,TRBV6-5,-,TRBJ2-1,CASSVEAGWRYEQFF,TGTGCCAGCAGCGTAGAGGCGGGGTGGCGGTATGAGCAGTTCTTC
-,TRBV18,-,TRBJ1-1,CASSPTTGWYTEAFF,TGTGCCAGCTCCCCTACGACAGGTTGGTACACTGAAGCTTTCTTT
-,TRBV5-1,TRBD2,TRBJ2-1,CASSGDPSGGTYLAFF,TGCGCCAGCAGCGGTGACCCTAGCGGGGGGACCTACTTGGCGTTCTTC
few,TRBV11-1,-,TRBJ1-1,CASSSRSSGQGSEAFF,TGTGCCAGCAGCAGTAGGAGCTCCGGACAAGGCTCTGAAGCTTTCTTT
-,TRBV7-2,-,TRBJ2-2,CASSLEFSAGELFF,TGTGCCAGCAGCTTAGAATTCTCGGCCGGGGAGCTGTTTTTT